Many counts were recorded for the clone carrying this TCR beta chain. This specimen comes from a study of CD8 T cells in ankylosing spondylitis. The CDR3 is 15 amino acids. Trimming shortened V by 0 bases and J by 5 bases, and 14 bases separated the two germline ends. Germline loops: CDR1 MNHEY, CDR2 SVGAGI. For TCR beta, libraries came from quantitative 5'-RACE with molecular barcodes. TCRdb itself ran the 5' RACE reads through MiXCR, one entry per CDR3 protein. The sample shows around 160,000 distinct CDR3 sequences, around 10% of them seen only once. This TCR was recovered from a male donor with ankylosing spondylitis or in good health (not recorded which). The specimen sequenced was blood, either unsorted or a sorted T cell fraction (not recorded which). J is TRBJ2-7 and V is TRBV6-5; D perhaps matches TRBD1 (6 bases). The CDR3 reads CASSYSGRGTDEQYF. The CDR3 region has the DNA TGTGCCAGCAGTTACTCCGGCAGGGGAACTGACGAGCAGTACTTC.